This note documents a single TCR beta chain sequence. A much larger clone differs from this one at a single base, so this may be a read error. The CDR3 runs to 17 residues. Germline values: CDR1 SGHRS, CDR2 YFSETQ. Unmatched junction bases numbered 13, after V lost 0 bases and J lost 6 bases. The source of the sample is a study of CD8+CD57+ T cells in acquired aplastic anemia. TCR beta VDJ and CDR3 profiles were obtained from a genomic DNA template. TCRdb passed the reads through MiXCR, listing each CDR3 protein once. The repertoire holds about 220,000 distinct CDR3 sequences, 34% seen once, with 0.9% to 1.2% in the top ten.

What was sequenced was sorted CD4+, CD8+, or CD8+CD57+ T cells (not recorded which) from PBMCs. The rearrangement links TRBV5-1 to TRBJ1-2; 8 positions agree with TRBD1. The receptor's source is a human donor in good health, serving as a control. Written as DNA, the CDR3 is TGCGCCAGCAGCTTGGACTCCGGACAGGGCCGGTCTGATGGCTACACCTTC. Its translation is CASSLDSGQGRSDGYTF.